This entry features one TCR beta chain sequence. Participants had their cohort set by participant-reported clinical history. The sample is drawn from a study of blood T cell repertoires in COVID-19. Study in general: Acute and convalescent COVID-19 samples came from the United States, Italy and Spain. Sources were T cells, B-cell-depleted T cells, or PBMCs; the material itself was cDNA or gDNA.

This table comes from immunoSEQ multiplex PCR, and its TCRdb copy is limited to in-frame clones, with some not included. The profile shows 200,000 to 250,000 clones, around 89% of them singletons. V lost 6 bases, J lost 4 bases, and 6 bases stayed unmatched. The CDR3 contains 15 residues. Germline loops: CDR1 MNHEY, CDR2 SVGAGI. V is TRBV6-5 and J is TRBJ2-1; 10 bases match TRBD1. Sequences were obtained from PBMCs or T cells enriched from blood (not recorded which). The sequence was obtained from a man aged 25 to 40 who had recovered from COVID-19. CDR3 region: CASRAGQGDYNEQFF. The CDR3 DNA sequence: TGTGCCAGCAGAGCCGGACAGGGGGATTACAATGAGCAGTTCTTC.